The present T cell receptor beta chain was sequenced within a study of T cells in Graves' hyperthyroidism and ophthalmopathy. Preceding any ophthalmopathy symptoms, the blood sample dates from first hyperthyroidism diagnosis. In regard to this clonotype: Its antigen remains unknown.

Study results and limitations: Median prediction lead before ophthalmopathy onset was 6.5 months with the model.

It was RNA transcripts that yielded the amplified TCR beta CDR3 regions. TCR CDR3 regions were first amplified by RT-PCR with HTBI primers. TCRdb redid the calling of the multiplex PCR reads with MiXCR, one entry per CDR3 protein. Here the sample spans 33,000 or so distinct CDR3 sequences, just under 50% being singletons. Trimming left V 3 bases short and J 3 bases short, with 11 bases between. In germline, CDR1 is MDHEN, CDR2 SYDVKM. The CDR3 extends over 14 amino acids. The TCR originated in a woman aged 50 to 60 with Graves' hyperthyroidism that later progressed to Graves' ophthalmopathy. Specimen: blood. The chain uses TRBV28 and TRBJ1-2, with a weak D call TRBD1 (6 bases). CDR3 sequence (DNA): TGTGCCAGCAGTTTCACAGGGAAGGACTATGGCTACACCTTC. Amino acids: CASSFTGKDYGYTF.